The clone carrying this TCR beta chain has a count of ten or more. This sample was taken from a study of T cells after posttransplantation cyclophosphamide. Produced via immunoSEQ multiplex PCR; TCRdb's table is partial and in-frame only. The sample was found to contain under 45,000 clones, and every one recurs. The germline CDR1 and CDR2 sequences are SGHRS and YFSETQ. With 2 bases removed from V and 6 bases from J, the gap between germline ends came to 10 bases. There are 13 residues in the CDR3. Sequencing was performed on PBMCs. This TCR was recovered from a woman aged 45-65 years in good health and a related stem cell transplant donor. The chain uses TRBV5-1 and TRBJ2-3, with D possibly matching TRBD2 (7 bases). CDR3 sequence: CASSLQGGDTQYF. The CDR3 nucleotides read TGCGCCAGCAGCTTACAGGGAGGGGATACGCAGTATTTT.